The clone carrying this TCR beta chain turned up a few times. Authors' data handling: Reference gene primers were amplified, and this amplification served to estimate nucleated cell counts. Assay: immunoSEQ multiplex PCR; the TCRdb copy retains only in-frame clones and omits some. Clone size and the V and J calls come from that table; the DNA yielded D and trimming. Among about 160,000 clones listed, about 84% were seen once. Individuals drawn from about two dozen US areas were roughly 18 to 95 years old. Donors in Cohort 3 who had recovered were those with two negative PCRs, healthcare professional clearance, or resolution of their symptoms. This sample was included in a study of blood T cell repertoires in COVID-19. Study background: From the United States, Italy and Spain came samples of acute and convalescent COVID-19.

The germline V gene encodes CDR1 KGHSH and CDR2 LQKENI. V lost 4 bases, J lost 3 bases, and 5 bases stayed unmatched. This CDR3 region has 15 residues. The sequenced sample was PBMCs or T cells enriched from blood (not recorded which). The chain recombines TRBV18 with TRBJ1-1, with 10 bases aligning to TRBD1. The clonotype originates from a man aged 40-50 years who had recovered from COVID-19. In DNA, the CDR3 is TGTGCCAGCTCACGAAGGACAGGGGGGGACACTGAAGCTTTCTTT. Amino acids: CASSRRTGGDTEAFF. The variable domain in full, completed from reference TRBV18 and TRBJ1-1, reads NAGVMQNPRHLVRRRGQEARLRCSPMKGHSHVYWYRQLPEEGLKFMVYLQKENIIDESGMPKERFSAEFPKEGPSILRIQQVVRGDSAAYFCASSRRTGGDTEAFFGQGTRLTVV.